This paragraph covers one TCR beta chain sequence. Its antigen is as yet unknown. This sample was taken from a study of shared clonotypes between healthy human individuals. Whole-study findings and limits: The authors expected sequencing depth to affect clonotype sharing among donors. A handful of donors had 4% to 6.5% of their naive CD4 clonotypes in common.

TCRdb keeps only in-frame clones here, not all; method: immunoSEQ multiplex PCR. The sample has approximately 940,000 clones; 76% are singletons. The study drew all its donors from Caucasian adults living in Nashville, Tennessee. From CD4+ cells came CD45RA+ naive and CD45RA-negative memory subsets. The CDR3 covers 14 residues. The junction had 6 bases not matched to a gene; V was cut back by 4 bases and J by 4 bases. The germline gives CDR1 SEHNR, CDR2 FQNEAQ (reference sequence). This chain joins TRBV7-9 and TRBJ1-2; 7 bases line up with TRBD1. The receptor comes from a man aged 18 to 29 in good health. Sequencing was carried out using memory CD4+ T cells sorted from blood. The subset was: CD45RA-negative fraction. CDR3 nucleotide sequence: TGTGCCAGCAGCTACGAGACAGGGTCCTATGGCTACACCTTC. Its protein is CASSYETGSYGYTF.